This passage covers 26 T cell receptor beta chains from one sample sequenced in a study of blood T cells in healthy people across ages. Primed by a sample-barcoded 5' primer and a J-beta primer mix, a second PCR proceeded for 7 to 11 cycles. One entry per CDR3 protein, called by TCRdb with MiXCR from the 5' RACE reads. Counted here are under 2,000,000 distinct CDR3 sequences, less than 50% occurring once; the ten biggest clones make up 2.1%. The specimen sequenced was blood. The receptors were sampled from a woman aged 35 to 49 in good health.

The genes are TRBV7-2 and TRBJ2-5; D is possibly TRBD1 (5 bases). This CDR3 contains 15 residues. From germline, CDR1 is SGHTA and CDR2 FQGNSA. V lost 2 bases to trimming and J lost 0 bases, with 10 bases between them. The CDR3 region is CASSLMKGYQETQYF. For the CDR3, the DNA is TGTGCCAGCAGCTTAATGAAGGGGTACCAAGAGACCCAGTACTTC.

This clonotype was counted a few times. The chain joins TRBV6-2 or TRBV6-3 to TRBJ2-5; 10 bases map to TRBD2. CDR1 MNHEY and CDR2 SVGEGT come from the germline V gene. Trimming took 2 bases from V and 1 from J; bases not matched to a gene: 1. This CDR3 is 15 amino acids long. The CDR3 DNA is TGTGCCAGCAGTTACGGGACTAGCGTCCAAGAGACCCAGTACTTC. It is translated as CASSYGTSVQETQYF.

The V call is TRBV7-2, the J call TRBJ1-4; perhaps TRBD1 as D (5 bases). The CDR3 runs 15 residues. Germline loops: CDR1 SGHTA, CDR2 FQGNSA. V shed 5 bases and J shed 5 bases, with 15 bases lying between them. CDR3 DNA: TGTGCCAGCAGCCTGAACAGGAGGTTAAATGAAAAACTGTTTTTT. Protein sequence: CASSLNRRLNEKLFF.

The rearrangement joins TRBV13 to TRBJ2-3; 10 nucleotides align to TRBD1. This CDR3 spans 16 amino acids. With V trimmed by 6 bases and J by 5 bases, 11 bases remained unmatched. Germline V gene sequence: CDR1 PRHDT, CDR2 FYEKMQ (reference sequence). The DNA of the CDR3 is TGTGCCAGCAGAGGGGGGACAGGGGTCAGGGGAGATACGCAGTATTTT. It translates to CASRGGTGVRGDTQYF. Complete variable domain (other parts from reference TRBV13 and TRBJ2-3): AAGVIQSPRHLIKEKRETATLKCYPIPRHDTVYWYQQGPGQDPQFLISFYEKMQSDKGSIPDRFSAQQFSDYHSELNMSSLELGDSALYFCASRGGTGVRGDTQYFGPGTRLTVL.

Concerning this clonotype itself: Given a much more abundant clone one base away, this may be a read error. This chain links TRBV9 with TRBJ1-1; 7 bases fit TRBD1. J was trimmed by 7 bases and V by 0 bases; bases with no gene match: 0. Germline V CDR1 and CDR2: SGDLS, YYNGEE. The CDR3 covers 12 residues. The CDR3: CASSVGQGEAFF. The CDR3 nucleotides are TGTGCCAGCAGCGTAGGACAGGGTGAAGCTTTCTTT.

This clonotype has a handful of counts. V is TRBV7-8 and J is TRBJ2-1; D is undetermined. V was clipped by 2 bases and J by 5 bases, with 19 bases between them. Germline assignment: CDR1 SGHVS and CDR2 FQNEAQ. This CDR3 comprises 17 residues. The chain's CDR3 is CASSLLGNRQGHNEQFF. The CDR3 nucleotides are TGTGCCAGCAGCTTATTAGGTAACCGACAAGGCCACAATGAGCAGTTCTTC.

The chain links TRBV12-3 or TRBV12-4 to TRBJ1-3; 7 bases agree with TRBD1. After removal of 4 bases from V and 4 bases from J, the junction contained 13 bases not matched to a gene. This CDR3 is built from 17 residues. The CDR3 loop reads CASSSGRDGTEGNTIYF. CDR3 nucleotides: TGTGCCAGCAGTTCCGGAAGAGACGGGACAGAAGGAAACACCATATATTTT.

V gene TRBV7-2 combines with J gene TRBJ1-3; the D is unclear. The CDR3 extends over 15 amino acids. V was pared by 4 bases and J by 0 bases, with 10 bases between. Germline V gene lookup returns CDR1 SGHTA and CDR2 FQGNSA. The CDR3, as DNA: TGTGCCAGCAGCTACGATAAAGGCTCTGGAAACACCATATATTTT. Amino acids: CASSYDKGSGNTIYF. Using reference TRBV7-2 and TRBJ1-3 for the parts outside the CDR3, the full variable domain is GAGVSQSPSNKVTEKGKDVELRCDPISGHTALYWYRQSLGQGLEFLIYFQGNSAPDKSGLPSDRFSAERTGGSVSTLTIQRTQQEDSAVYLCASSYDKGSGNTIYFGEGSWLTVV.

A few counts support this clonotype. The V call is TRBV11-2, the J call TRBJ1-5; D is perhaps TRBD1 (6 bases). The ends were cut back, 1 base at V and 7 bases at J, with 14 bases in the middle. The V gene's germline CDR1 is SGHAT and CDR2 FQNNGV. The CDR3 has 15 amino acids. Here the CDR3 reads CASSLGQVITQPQHF. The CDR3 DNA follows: TGTGCCAGCAGCTTAGGACAGGTTATAACACAGCCCCAGCATTTT.

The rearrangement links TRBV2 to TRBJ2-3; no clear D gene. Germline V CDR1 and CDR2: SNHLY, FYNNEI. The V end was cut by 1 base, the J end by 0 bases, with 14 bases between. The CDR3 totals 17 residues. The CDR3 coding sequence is TGTGCCAGCAGTGAAGGGAAAAGGGCGGCAAGCACAGATACGCAGTATTTT. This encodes CASSEGKRAASTDTQYF. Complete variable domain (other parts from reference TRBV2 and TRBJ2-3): EPEVTQTPSHQVTQMGQEVILRCVPISNHLYFYWYRQILGQKVEFLVSFYNNEISEKSEIFDDQFSVERPDGSNFTLKIRSTKLEDSAMYFCASSEGKRAASTDTQYFGPGTRLTVL.

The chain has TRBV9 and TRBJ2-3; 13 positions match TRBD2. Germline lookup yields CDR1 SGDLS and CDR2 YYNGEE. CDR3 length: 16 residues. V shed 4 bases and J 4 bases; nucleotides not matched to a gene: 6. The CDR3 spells CASSIGLAGDSDTQYF. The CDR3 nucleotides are TGTGCCAGCAGCATAGGACTAGCGGGGGATTCAGATACGCAGTATTTT.

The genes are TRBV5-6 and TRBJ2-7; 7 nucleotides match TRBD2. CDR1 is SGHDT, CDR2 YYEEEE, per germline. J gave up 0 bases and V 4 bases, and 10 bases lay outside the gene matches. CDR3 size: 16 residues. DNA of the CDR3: TGTGCCAGCAGCCCCCGTCCGGGGGGTAGCTCCTACGAGCAGTACTTC. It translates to CASSPRPGGSSYEQYF.

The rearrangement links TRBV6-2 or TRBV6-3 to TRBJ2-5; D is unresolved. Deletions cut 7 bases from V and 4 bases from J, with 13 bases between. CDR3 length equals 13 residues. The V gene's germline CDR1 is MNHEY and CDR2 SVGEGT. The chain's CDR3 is CASTKLSSETQYF. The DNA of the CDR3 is TGTGCCAGCACAAAGCTTAGCTCAGAGACCCAGTACTTC.

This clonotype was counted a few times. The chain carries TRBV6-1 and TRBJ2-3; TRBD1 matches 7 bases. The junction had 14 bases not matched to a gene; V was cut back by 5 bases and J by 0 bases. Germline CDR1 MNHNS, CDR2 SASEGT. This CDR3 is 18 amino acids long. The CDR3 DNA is TGTGCCAGCAGTCAACAACCCCCTGGGACAGAGAGCACAGATACGCAGTATTTT. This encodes CASSQQPPGTESTDTQYF.

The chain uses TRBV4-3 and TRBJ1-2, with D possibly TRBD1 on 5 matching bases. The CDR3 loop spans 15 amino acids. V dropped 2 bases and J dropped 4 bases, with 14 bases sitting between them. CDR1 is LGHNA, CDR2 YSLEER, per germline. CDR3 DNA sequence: TGCGCCAGCAGCCAACTTGGGGGAACCTTCTATGGCTACACCTTC. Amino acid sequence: CASSQLGGTFYGYTF.

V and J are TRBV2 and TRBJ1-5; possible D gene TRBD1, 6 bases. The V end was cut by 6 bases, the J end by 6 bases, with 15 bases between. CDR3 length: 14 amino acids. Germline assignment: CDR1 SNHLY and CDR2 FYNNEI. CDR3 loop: CASSPTGTAQPQHF. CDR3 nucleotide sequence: TGTGCCAGCAGCCCGACAGGAACCGCTCAGCCCCAGCATTTT. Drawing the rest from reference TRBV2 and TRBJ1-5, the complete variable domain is EPEVTQTPSHQVTQMGQEVILRCVPISNHLYFYWYRQILGQKVEFLVSFYNNEISEKSEIFDDQFSVERPDGSNFTLKIRSTKLEDSAMYFCASSPTGTAQPQHFGDGTRLSIL.

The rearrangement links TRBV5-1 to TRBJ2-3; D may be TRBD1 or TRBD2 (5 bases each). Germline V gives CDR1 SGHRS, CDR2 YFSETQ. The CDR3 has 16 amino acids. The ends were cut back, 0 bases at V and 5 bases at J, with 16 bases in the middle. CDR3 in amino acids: CASSLGPGPLEDTQYF. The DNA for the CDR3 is TGCGCCAGCAGCTTGGGGCCGGGACCCTTAGAAGATACGCAGTATTTT.

The CDR3 DNA follows: TGTGCCAGTTCGCTTGGGGCAACAGACAATGAGCAGTTCTTC. Residues: CASSLGATDNEQFF. The J gene is TRBJ2-1, the V gene TRBV27, with TRBD1 as a possible D gene (5 bases). The CDR3 has 14 amino acids. Trimming shortened V by 9 bases and J by 5 bases, and 17 bases separated the two germline ends. Germline V gives CDR1 MNHEY, CDR2 SMNVEV (reference sequence).

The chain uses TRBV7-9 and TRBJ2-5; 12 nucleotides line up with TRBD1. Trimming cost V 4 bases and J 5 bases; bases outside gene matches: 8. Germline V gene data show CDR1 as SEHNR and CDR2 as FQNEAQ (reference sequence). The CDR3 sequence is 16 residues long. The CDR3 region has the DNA TGTGCCAGCAGCTCCTTGGGACAGGGGGCTCGGGAGACCCAGTACTTC. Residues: CASSSLGQGARETQYF.

The CDR3 sequence is CSVRKVSGSPLHF. CDR3 DNA: TGCAGTGTCCGTAAGGTGTCGGGGTCACCCCTCCACTTT. The V call is TRBV20-1, the J call TRBJ1-6, with D uncertain. This CDR3 region has 13 residues. Germline loops: CDR1 DFQATT, CDR2 SNEGSKA (reference sequence). V dropped 7 bases and J dropped 10 bases, with 17 bases sitting between them.

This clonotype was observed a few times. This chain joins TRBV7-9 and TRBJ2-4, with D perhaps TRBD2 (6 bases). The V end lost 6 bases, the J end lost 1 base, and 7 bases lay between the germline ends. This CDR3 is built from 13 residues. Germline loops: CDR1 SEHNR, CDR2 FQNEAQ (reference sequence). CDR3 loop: CASREGAKNIQYF. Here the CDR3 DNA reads TGTGCCAGCAGGGAGGGGGCCAAAAACATTCAGTACTTC.

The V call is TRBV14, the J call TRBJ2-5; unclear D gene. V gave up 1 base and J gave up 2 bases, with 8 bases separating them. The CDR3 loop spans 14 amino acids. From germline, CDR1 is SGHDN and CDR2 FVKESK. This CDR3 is CASSQVQVQETQYF. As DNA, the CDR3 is TGTGCCAGCAGCCAAGTGCAGGTACAAGAGACCCAGTACTTC.

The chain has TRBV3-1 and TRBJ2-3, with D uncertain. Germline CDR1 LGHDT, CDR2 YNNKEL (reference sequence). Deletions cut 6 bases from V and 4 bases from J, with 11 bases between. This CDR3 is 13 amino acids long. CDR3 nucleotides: TGTGCCAGCAGTGCAAAGGGTCCAGATACGCAGTATTTT. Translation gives CASSAKGPDTQYF.

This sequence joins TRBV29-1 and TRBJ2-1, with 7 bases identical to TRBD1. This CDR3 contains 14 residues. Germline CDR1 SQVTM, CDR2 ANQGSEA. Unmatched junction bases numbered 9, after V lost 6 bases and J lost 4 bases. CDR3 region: CSVTRDSFYNEQFF. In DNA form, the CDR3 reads TGCAGCGTGACCCGGGACAGCTTTTACAATGAGCAGTTCTTC.

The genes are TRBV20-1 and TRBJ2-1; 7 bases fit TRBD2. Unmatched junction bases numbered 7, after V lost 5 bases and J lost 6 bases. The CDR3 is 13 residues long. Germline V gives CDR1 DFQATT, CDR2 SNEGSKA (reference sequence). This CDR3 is CSAGGLGLNEQFF. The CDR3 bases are TGCAGTGCTGGAGGACTAGGCCTCAATGAGCAGTTCTTC.

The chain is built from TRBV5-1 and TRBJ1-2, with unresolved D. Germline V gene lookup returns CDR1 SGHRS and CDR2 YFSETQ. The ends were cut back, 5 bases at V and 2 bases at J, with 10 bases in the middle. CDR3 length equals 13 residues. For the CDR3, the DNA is TGCGCCAGCAGGATCGCCCAGAACTATGGCTACACCTTC. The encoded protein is CASRIAQNYGYTF.